Listed below are T cell receptor beta chains from one sample, sequenced in a study of control samples from healthy donors and cancer patients. Repertoires were generated with immunoSEQ multiplex PCR, while TCRdb's copy carries only in-frame clones and drops some. The table includes approximately 110,000 clones, about 89% detected once. The specimen sequenced was blood. Receptor source: a young woman in good health. CDR3s include the opening cysteine and the closing phenylalanine or tryptophan. The D gene is left open where the match is weak. Size values are once, few and many counts, or a class for expanded clones, and some rows have none.

d_gene,v_gene,abundance,j_gene,CDR3nt,CDR3aa
.,TRBV9,.,TRBJ2-3,TGTGCCAGCAGTGACCAGGAGGCCACAGATACGCAGTATTTT,CASSDQEATDTQYF
TRBD1,TRBV29-1,few,TRBJ1-1,TGCAGCGTTGTTATTGCAGGGGGGGTTGCTGAAGCTTTCTTT,CSVVIAGGVAEAFF
TRBD2,TRBV7-2,.,TRBJ2-7,TGTGCCAGCAGCTTAGTGCGGGGGGACGAGCAGTACTTC,CASSLVRGDEQYF
TRBD2,TRBV7-2,.,TRBJ2-3,TGTGCCAGCAGCTCCGATAGCGGGAGGGCCAACACAGATACGCAGTATTTT,CASSSDSGRANTDTQYF
.,TRBV5-4,.,TRBJ2-3,TGTGCCAGCAGGGAGGGGATAAGCACAGATACGCAGTATTTT,CASREGISTDTQYF
.,TRBV28,.,TRBJ2-7,TGTGCCAGCAGTTTAACAGGGCAGATAGCGTCCTACGAGCAGTACTTC,CASSLTGQIASYEQYF
TRBD2,TRBV27,.,TRBJ2-2,TGTGCCAGCAGTTTTCGTACGGGGGGCACCGGGGAGCTGTTTTTT,CASSFRTGGTGELFF
TRBD2,TRBV5-1,.,TRBJ2-4,TGCGCCAGCAGCGGACTAGCGGGAGAAAACATTCAGTACTTC,CASSGLAGENIQYF
.,TRBV19,.,TRBJ1-2,TGTGCCAGTAGTATTACTGGGCAGATCGCAGGGGAGGGCTACACCTTC,CASSITGQIAGEGYTF
.,TRBV20-1,.,TRBJ1-2,TGCAGTGCGGCACAGAACTATGGCTACACCTTC,CSAAQNYGYTF
.,TRBV7-8,.,TRBJ1-5,TGTGCCAGCAGCTTACTGCCGTACCCAGGGAGCAATCAGCCCCAGCATTTT,CASSLLPYPGSNQPQHF
.,TRBV19,.,TRBJ2-3,TGTGCCAGTAGTATAGAGGCGGGGATCGCAGGGGTAGATACGCAGTATTTT,CASSIEAGIAGVDTQYF
TRBD1,TRBV18,.,TRBJ2-2,TGTGCCAGCTCACTGATGACGGGACAGGACCTTACCGGGGAGCTGTTTTTT,CASSLMTGQDLTGELFF
.,TRBV7-3,.,TRBJ2-6,TGTGCCAGCAGCTTAACATCTGGGGCCAACGTCCTGACTTTC,CASSLTSGANVLTF
TRBD1,TRBV4-3,.,TRBJ2-3,TGCGCCAGCAGCCAAGGAGGAAACAGGGGGTTCGCAGATACGCAGTATTTT,CASSQGGNRGFADTQYF
.,TRBV11-1,once,TRBJ1-2,TGTGCCAGCAGCCCGGCCGGGGTATATGGCTACACCTTC,CASSPAGVYGYTF
TRBD2,TRBV29-1,.,TRBJ2-7,TGCAGCGTTGCTTCGGGACTAGTAACCTACGAGCAGTACTTC,CSVASGLVTYEQYF
.,TRBV9,medium-sized,TRBJ1-1,TGTGCCAGCAGCGTAGTTGGGGGGACGGGCACTGAAGCTTTCTTT,CASSVVGGTGTEAFF
.,TRBV4-1,.,TRBJ1-2,TGCGCCAGCAGCCAAGGTGCTTTGTTACAGGGCTCTAACTATGGCTACACCTTC,CASSQGALLQGSNYGYTF
.,TRBV28,.,TRBJ1-5,TGTGCCAGCCAGGATTACTCGGGAGGGGATAGCAATCAGCCCCAGCATTTT,CASQDYSGGDSNQPQHF
.,TRBV5-6,.,TRBJ1-1,TGTGCCAGCAGCTACCTACAGACAGGCAACACTGAAGCTTTCTTT,CASSYLQTGNTEAFF
.,TRBV6-6,.,TRBJ1-2,TGTGCCAGCAGTGGGGAGCGGGGGTCCCTCTATGGCTACACCTTC,CASSGERGSLYGYTF
.,TRBV7-3,.,TRBJ1-1,TGTGCCAGCAGCCGACTGAAGAACACTGAAGCTTTCTTT,CASSRLKNTEAFF
.,TRBV30,.,TRBJ2-3,TGTGCCTGGAGTGTAGGGTCGACCCGTTCCACAGATACGCAGTATTTT,CAWSVGSTRSTDTQYF
.,TRBV5-1,.,TRBJ2-1,TGCGCCAGCAGCTTGGACCGCCGAGCAGGGAATGAGCAGTTCTTC,CASSLDRRAGNEQFF
.,TRBV11-3,.,TRBJ2-3,TGTGCCAGCAGACCCTCAGGGACAGATACGCAGTATTTT,CASRPSGTDTQYF
.,TRBV9,.,TRBJ2-7,TGTGCCAGCAGCGTGGTCGCGGAATTTGGCGAGCAGTACTTC,CASSVVAEFGEQYF
TRBD2,TRBV15,.,TRBJ2-1,TGTGCCACCAGCACCGGACTAGCGGGGGATGGCTCCTACAATGAGCAGTTCTTC,CATSTGLAGDGSYNEQFF
.,TRBV19,.,TRBJ1-2,TGTGCCAGTAGTGACGGGGGGGCCAGCGGCTATGGCTACACCTTC,CASSDGGASGYGYTF
TRBD1,TRBV2,once,TRBJ1-5,TGTGCCAGCAGACAGGGGCTCGATAATCAGCCCCAGCATTTT,CASRQGLDNQPQHF
TRBD1,TRBV24-1,once,TRBJ1-2,TGTGCCACCAGTGACCCTGCGACAGGGAACAATGGCTACACCTTC,CATSDPATGNNGYTF
.,TRBV3-1/TRBV3-2,.,TRBJ2-4,TGTGCCAGCAGCCAAGTTTATCAGGGAGTGGGGGCCAAAAACATTCAGTACTTC,CASSQVYQGVGAKNIQYF
TRBD2,TRBV6-4,once,TRBJ2-1,TGTGCCAGCAGTGAAGGGCCGGGACTAGCGGGGAGAAATGAGCAGTTCTTC,CASSEGPGLAGRNEQFF
.,TRBV11-2,.,TRBJ2-7,TGTGCCAGCAGCTCAAGACAGTACTACGAGCAGTACTTC,CASSSRQYYEQYF
.,TRBV5-1,.,TRBJ1-5,TGCGCCAGCAGCTTGGTACCGGGACCCAATCAGCCCCAGCATTTT,CASSLVPGPNQPQHF
.,TRBV6-5,.,TRBJ1-1,TGTGCCAGCGCCTACGGCAGGGGCGCTGAAGCTTTCTTT,CASAYGRGAEAFF
.,TRBV5-1,.,TRBJ1-2,TGCGCCAGCAGCTTAGGGGAGACAGAGCCCCGTTCCTATGGCTACACCTTC,CASSLGETEPRSYGYTF
.,TRBV9,.,TRBJ2-1,TGTGCCAGCAGCGTAGCTTCCGTCCATGAGCAGTTCTTC,CASSVASVHEQFF
.,TRBV5-5,.,TRBJ1-5,TGTGCCAGCAGCACCGGGTCGGGGGCGCATAATCAGCCCCAGCATTTT,CASSTGSGAHNQPQHF
TRBD1,TRBV11-2,.,TRBJ1-1,TGTGCCAGCAGCACGCCGGGACAGGGATTGAACACTGGGGCTTTCTTT,CASSTPGQGLNTGAFF
.,TRBV7-2,.,TRBJ1-1,TGTGCCAGCAGGAGAGACGGACAGATGAACACTGAAGCTTTCTTT,CASRRDGQMNTEAFF
.,TRBV5-1,.,TRBJ2-7,TGCGCCAGCTCTTTCGGGTATACGACGTCCTACGAGCAGTACTTC,CASSFGYTTSYEQYF
.,TRBV9,.,TRBJ1-2,TGTGCCAGCAGCGTATGGGGTTATGGCTACACCTTC,CASSVWGYGYTF
.,TRBV5-1,.,TRBJ1-1,TGCGCCAGCAGCTTGTCCGCGGCGGTGAACACTGAAGCTTTCTTT,CASSLSAAVNTEAFF